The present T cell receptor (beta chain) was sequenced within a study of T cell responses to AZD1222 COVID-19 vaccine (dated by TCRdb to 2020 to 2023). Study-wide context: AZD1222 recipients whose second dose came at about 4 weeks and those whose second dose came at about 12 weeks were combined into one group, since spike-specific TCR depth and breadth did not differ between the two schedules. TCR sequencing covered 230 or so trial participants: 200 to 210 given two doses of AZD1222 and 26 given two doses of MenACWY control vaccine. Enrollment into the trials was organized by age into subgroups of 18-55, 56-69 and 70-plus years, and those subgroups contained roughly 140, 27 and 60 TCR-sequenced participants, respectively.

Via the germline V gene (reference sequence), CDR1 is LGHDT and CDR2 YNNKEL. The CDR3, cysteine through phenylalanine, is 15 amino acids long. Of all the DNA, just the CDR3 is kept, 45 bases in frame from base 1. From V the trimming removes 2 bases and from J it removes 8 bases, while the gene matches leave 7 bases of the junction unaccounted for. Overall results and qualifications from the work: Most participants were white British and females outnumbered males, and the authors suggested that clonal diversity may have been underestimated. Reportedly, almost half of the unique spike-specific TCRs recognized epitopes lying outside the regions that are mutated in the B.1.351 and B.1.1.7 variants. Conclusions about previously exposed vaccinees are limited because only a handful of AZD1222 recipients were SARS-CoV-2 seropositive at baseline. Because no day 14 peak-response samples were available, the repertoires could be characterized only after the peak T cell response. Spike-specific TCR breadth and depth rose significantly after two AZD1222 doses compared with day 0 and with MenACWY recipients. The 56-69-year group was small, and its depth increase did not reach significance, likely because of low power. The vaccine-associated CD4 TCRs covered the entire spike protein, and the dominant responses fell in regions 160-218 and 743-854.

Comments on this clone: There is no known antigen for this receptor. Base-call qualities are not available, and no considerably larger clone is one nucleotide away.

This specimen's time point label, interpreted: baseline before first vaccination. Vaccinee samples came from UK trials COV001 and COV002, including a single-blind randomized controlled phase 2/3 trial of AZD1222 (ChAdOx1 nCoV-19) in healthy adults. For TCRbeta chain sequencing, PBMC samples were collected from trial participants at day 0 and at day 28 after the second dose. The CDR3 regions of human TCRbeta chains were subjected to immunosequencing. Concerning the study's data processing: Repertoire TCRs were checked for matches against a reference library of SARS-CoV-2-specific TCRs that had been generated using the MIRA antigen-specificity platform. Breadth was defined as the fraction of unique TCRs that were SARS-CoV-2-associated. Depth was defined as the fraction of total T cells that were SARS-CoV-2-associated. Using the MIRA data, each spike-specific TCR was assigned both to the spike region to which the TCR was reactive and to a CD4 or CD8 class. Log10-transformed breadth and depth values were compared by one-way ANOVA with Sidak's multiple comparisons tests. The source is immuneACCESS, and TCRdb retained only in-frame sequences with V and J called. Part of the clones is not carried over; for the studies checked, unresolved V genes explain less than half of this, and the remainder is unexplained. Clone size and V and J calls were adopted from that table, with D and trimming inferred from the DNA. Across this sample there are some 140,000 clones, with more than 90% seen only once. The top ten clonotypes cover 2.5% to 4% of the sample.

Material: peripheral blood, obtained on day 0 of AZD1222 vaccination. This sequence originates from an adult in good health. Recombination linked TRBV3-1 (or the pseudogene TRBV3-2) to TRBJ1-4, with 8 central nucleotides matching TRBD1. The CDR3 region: CASSQLTGGSEKLFF. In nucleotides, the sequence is TGTGCCAGCAGCCAACTCACAGGGGGATCGGAAAAACTGTTTTTT.